The rows below give T cell receptor beta chains drawn from one sample of a study of T cells expressing NK-cell markers. Reprocessing the 5' RACE reads, TCRdb reports a single entry for every CDR3 protein and omits DNA. In all, the sample yields about 150,000 distinct CDR3 sequences. The sequencing input was blood T cells: a sorted CD56 or NKG2C T cell subset, CD4+ or CD8+ T cells, or bulk PBMC T cells (not recorded which). These receptors originate from a man between 18 and 69 years old in good health. CDR3s include the opening cysteine and the closing phenylalanine or tryptophan.

J	V	CDR3
TRBJ2-1	TRBV20-1	CSARDRTPGEQFF
TRBJ2-7	TRBV5-6	CASSEGGRYEQYF
TRBJ2-5	TRBV3-1	CASSHFRDRDPQETQYF
TRBJ2-1	TRBV7-9	CAGSGVSSYNEQFF
TRBJ2-7	TRBV20-1	CSARSGQGFSYEQYF
TRBJ2-7	TRBV6-4	CASTLQRQGQGAYEQYF
TRBJ2-5	TRBV20-1	CSASEGWGEETQYF
TRBJ2-7	TRBV7-2	CASSLAGGTGYEQYF
TRBJ1-5	TRBV27	CAIPQGARNQPQHF
TRBJ1-3	TRBV2	CASRPGIGSGNTIYF
TRBJ1-2	TRBV29-1	CSVVGAYNYGYTF
TRBJ1-1	TRBV4-2	CASSQGVRGNTEAFF
TRBJ1-5	TRBV12-3/TRBV12-4	CASSFGAGGQPQHF
TRBJ1-2	TRBV9	CASSAYGQGIYGYTF
TRBJ1-2	TRBV5-4	CASSTTGANYGYTF
TRBJ2-1	TRBV6-2/TRBV6-3	CASSYYETSGGRRNEQFF
TRBJ2-3	TRBV9	CASSPQGQDSTDTQYF
TRBJ2-7	TRBV6-5	CASSYGSRDEQYF
TRBJ2-1	TRBV6-5	CASSYLAGGSYNEQFF
TRBJ2-1	TRBV20-1	CSARVWTSGDNEQFF
TRBJ2-5	TRBV6-1	CASSPGLAIQETQYF
TRBJ2-1	TRBV7-9	CASSLGTNNEQFF
TRBJ1-1	TRBV2	CAIGEIRDYVNTEAFF
TRBJ1-1	TRBV12-3/TRBV12-4	CASTLSDRGNTEAFF
TRBJ2-7	TRBV27	CASSLGGGSSYEQYF
TRBJ1-1	TRBV6-1	CASTQGGGLGNTEAFF